The 25 T cell receptor beta chains below were found in one sample sequenced in a study of blood T cells in healthy people across ages (dated by TCRdb to between 2014 and 2017). The method was 5' RACE. Data came from an Illumina HiSeq 2500. A second PCR of roughly 7 to 12 cycles was run with a J-beta primer mix and a sample-barcoded 5' primer. TCRdb cleaned the public reads at Q25 with fastp, built clones with MiXCR and kept in-frame beta chains. Each entry is one CDR3 protein sequence, shown with its most common DNA and genes. The sample table records about 1.6 million distinct CDR3 sequences; around 36% of these occur just once. The ten largest account for 10% to 12% of the sample. Sequencing was done on a sample of blood. The receptor set was obtained from a woman aged 25 to 39 in good health.

V and J are TRBV6-1 and TRBJ1-6; no firm D call. V was cut by 2 bases and J by 9 bases, with 5 bases left in between. CDR3 size: 12 residues. Germline-derived CDR1 and CDR2 are MNHNS and SASEGT. The DNA of the CDR3 is TGTGCCAGCAGTGAATGGCTTTCACCCCTCCACTTT. This sequence encodes CASSEWLSPLHF.

This chain connects TRBV30 to TRBJ2-6; 7 bases agree with TRBD2. The germline gives CDR1 GTSNPN, CDR2 SVGIG (reference sequence). CDR3 length equals 16 residues. V gave up 3 bases and J gave up 0 bases; unmatched junction bases: 5. CDR3 amino acids: CAWSSGGVSGANVLTF. CDR3 bases: TGTGCCTGGAGCAGTGGGGGGGTCTCTGGGGCCAACGTCCTGACTTTC.

The genes are TRBV21-1 and TRBJ2-7; the DNA was not used to check the table's D call, TRBD1. TRBV21-1 is a listed pseudogene. The CDR3 has 14 amino acids. The CDR3 DNA reads as TGTGCCAGCAGCACCCGCGGGGCTTCCTGGGAGCAGTACTTC. It codes for CASSTRGASWEQYF.

J is TRBJ2-4 and V is TRBV7-8; TRBD2 agrees at 11 bases. CDR3 length: 19 residues. With 7 bases clipped from V and 0 bases from J, the junction kept 14 bases outside the gene matches. Germline V gene lookup returns CDR1 SGHVS and CDR2 FQNEAQ. CDR3 amino acids: CASTVLGLAAPGAKNIQYF. The DNA of the CDR3 is TGTGCCAGCACCGTCTTGGGACTAGCGGCCCCGGGAGCCAAAAACATTCAGTACTTC.

The V call is TRBV5-1, the J call TRBJ2-1; 8 positions match TRBD1. With 1 base clipped from V and 8 bases from J, the junction kept 11 bases outside the gene matches. From germline, CDR1 is SGHRS and CDR2 YFSETQ. The CDR3 extends over 16 amino acids. CDR3 amino acids: CASSLSQGAIGYEQFF. The CDR3 coding sequence is TGCGCCAGCAGCTTGAGTCAGGGGGCCATTGGATATGAGCAGTTCTTC.

This clonotype has just one count. V and J are TRBV27 and TRBJ2-3, with 9 bases that match TRBD1. Germline CDR1 MNHEY, CDR2 SMNVEV (reference sequence). The CDR3 extends over 15 amino acids. Trimming removed 7 bases from V and 4 bases from J; junction bases left unmatched: 9. CDR3 sequence: CASTKGGQGADTQYF. The CDR3 DNA follows: TGTGCCAGCACAAAAGGGGGACAGGGAGCAGATACGCAGTATTTT.

V usage is TRBV11-1 and J usage is TRBJ1-2; the D gene is possibly TRBD1 (5 bases). V lost 7 bases and J 4 bases, leaving 10 bases between the germline ends. Looked up from germline, CDR1 is SGHAT and CDR2 is FQDESV (reference sequence). CDR3 length: 12 amino acids. The CDR3: CASTGPSYGYTF. DNA of the CDR3: TGTGCCAGCACAGGGCCGAGCTATGGCTACACCTTC.

This clonotype was detected a few times. The chain recombines TRBV3-1 with TRBJ2-5; D is unclear. There are 13 residues in the CDR3. V lost 4 bases and J lost 4, with 10 bases in between. Germline values: CDR1 LGHDT, CDR2 YNNKEL (reference sequence). The CDR3 bases are TGTGCCAGCAGCCCCTACACACGAGAGACCCAGTACTTC. Translating gives CASSPYTRETQYF.

In this sample, this clonotype turned up once. The chain joins TRBV29-1 to TRBJ2-7; no definite D call. The V gene's germline CDR1 is SQVTM and CDR2 ANQGSEA. Trimming left V 3 bases short and J 2 bases short, with 14 bases between. This CDR3 is 14 amino acids long. The CDR3 DNA reads TGCAGCGTTGAGGATCGAATTGGGGCCTACGAGCAGTACTTC. This gives the protein CSVEDRIGAYEQYF.

This clonotype showed up just a few times. The chain combines TRBV6-1 with TRBJ2-7; no definite D call. This CDR3 region has 13 residues. The germline CDR1 and CDR2 sequences are MNHNS and SASEGT. V gave up 2 bases and J gave up 3 bases, with 8 bases separating them. The CDR3 region is CASSEIQDYEQYF. The CDR3 DNA reads as TGTGCCAGCAGTGAAATCCAAGACTACGAGCAGTACTTC.

This chain joins TRBV9 and TRBJ2-1, with D perhaps assigned TRBD1 or TRBD2 (5 bases each). The V and J ends lost 0 bases and 2 bases respectively, with 18 bases between them. From germline, CDR1 is SGDLS and CDR2 YYNGEE. CDR3 length equals 18 residues. The CDR3 reads CASSVAGVARGTYNEQFF. The CDR3, as DNA: TGTGCCAGCAGCGTAGCTGGGGTAGCGAGGGGCACCTACAATGAGCAGTTCTTC.

The gene calls are TRBV10-1 and TRBJ2-3; D gene ambiguous. V lost 6 bases and J 5 bases, leaving 15 bases between the germline ends. The CDR3 runs 14 residues. Per germline, CDR1 WNHNN and CDR2 SYGVQD (reference sequence). This CDR3 is CASSVGKIGDTQYF. The CDR3, as DNA: TGCGCCAGCAGCGTGGGGAAGATAGGAGATACGCAGTATTTT.

The chain carries TRBV6-5 and TRBJ1-1; D unclear. Between the trimmed V and J ends, which lost 2 bases and 1 base, there was a span of 11 bases. The CDR3 has 15 residues. Germline values: CDR1 MNHEY, CDR2 SVGAGI. CDR3 DNA: TGTGCCAGCAGTTACCGCGGGCCGTCGAACACTGAAGCTTTCTTT. Translation: CASSYRGPSNTEAFF.

V usage is TRBV7-9 and J usage is TRBJ1-2; D uncertain. V was trimmed by 4 bases and J by 5 bases, leaving 11 bases between them. The CDR3 extends over 13 amino acids. Germline CDR1 is SEHNR and CDR2 is FQNEAQ (reference sequence). CDR3 loop: CASSYDIRYGYTF. CDR3 nucleotide sequence: TGTGCCAGCAGCTACGATATAAGATATGGCTACACCTTC. Full variable domain (missing parts from reference TRBV7-9 and TRBJ1-2): DTGVSQNPRHKITKRGQNVTFRCDPISEHNRLYWYRQTLGQGPEFLTYFQNEAQLEKSRLLSDRFSAERPKGSFSTLEIQRTEQGDSAMYLCASSYDIRYGYTFGSGTRLTVV.

This clonotype was observed a few times. This chain links TRBV29-1 with TRBJ1-1, with a tentative D call TRBD1 (5 bases). Germline V gene data show CDR1 as SQVTM and CDR2 as ANQGSEA. The CDR3 has 15 residues. Between the trimmed V and J ends, which lost 5 bases and 6 bases, there was a span of 22 bases. The CDR3 protein is CSVIKELIGTAEAFF. The CDR3 DNA is TGCAGCGTTATTAAGGAATTAATCGGGACCGCTGAAGCTTTCTTT.

This clonotype was seen a few times. J is TRBJ2-7 and V is TRBV2; 8 nucleotides align to TRBD1. V lost 7 bases, J lost 6 bases, and 14 bases stayed unmatched. CDR3 length: 15 amino acids. Germline lookup yields CDR1 SNHLY and CDR2 FYNNEI. CDR3 amino acids: CASNLERGQGVEQYF. CDR3 DNA: TGTGCCAGCAACCTTGAGAGAGGACAGGGTGTCGAGCAGTACTTC.

This clonotype occurred a few times. The gene calls are TRBV29-1 and TRBJ2-7, with 10 bases lining up with TRBD2. Germline CDR1 and CDR2: SQVTM and ANQGSEA. V lost 4 bases, J lost 3 bases, and 6 bases stayed unmatched. The CDR3 runs to 14 residues. The CDR3 reads CSVAWLAGVYEQYF. The CDR3 nucleotides read TGCAGCGTTGCGTGGCTAGCGGGGGTCTACGAGCAGTACTTC.

This chain connects TRBV20-1 to TRBJ2-1; 9 bases agree with TRBD2. The CDR3 extends over 15 amino acids. Trimming removed 4 bases from V and 3 bases from J; junction bases left unmatched: 7. Germline V lookup: CDR1 DFQATT, CDR2 SNEGSKA (reference sequence). CDR3 bases: TGCAGTGCTACCCCTAGCGGGATGAGCTACAATGAGCAGTTCTTC. Translation gives CSATPSGMSYNEQFF.

The CDR3 nucleotides read TGCAGTGCACGTAAAACAGGGGGCTACACCGGGGAGCTGTTTTTT. This sequence encodes CSARKTGGYTGELFF. The V call is TRBV20-1, the J call TRBJ2-2, with TRBD1 identical over 9 bases. Germline V gene sequence: CDR1 DFQATT, CDR2 SNEGSKA (reference sequence). Trimming cost V 6 bases and J 3 bases; bases outside gene matches: 8. The CDR3 has 15 residues.

This clonotype was seen more than once but under ten times. The chain employs TRBV11-2 and TRBJ1-2; unclear D gene. This CDR3 contains 12 residues. The germline CDR1 and CDR2 sequences are SGHAT and FQNNGV. Trimming removed 5 bases at V and 8 bases at J, with 12 bases between. The CDR3 region is CASSPNFGGYTF. The CDR3 DNA sequence: TGTGCCAGCAGCCCGAACTTCGGGGGCTACACCTTC.

There are a few counts of this clonotype. This rearrangement joins TRBV20-1 to TRBJ2-7, with 8 bases fitting TRBD2. V was pared by 5 bases and J by 3 bases, with 9 bases of the junction left unmatched. The CDR3 spans 14 residues. CDR1 and CDR2 (germline): DFQATT, SNEGSKA (reference sequence). Written as DNA, the CDR3 is TGCAGTGCTCAGCCCGGGACTAGGGTCTACGAGCAGTACTTC. It encodes CSAQPGTRVYEQYF.

A few counts support this clonotype. J is TRBJ2-7 and V is TRBV7-9, with TRBD1 as a possible D gene (6 bases). Per the germline V gene, CDR1 is SEHNR and CDR2 is FQNEAQ (reference sequence). V was shortened by 2 bases and J by 5 bases, with 10 bases between the two germline ends. This CDR3 has 13 amino acids. The CDR3 DNA sequence: TGTGCCAGCAGCTTATACAGGGACGACGAGCAGTACTTC. This sequence encodes CASSLYRDDEQYF.

This clonotype was counted ten times or more. V is TRBV4-1 and J is TRBJ2-7; the D gene is possibly TRBD2 (5 bases). This CDR3 has 14 amino acids. The germline CDR1 and CDR2 sequences are MGHRA and YSYEKL. V gave up 0 bases and J gave up 1 base, with 7 bases separating them. The CDR3 is CASSQDDYSYEQYF. The CDR3 DNA reads as TGCGCCAGCAGCCAAGACGACTATTCCTACGAGCAGTACTTC.

This clonotype was picked up one time. This CDR3 is CASSSGNEQYV. CDR3 sequence (DNA): TGTGCCAGCAGTTCTGGAAACGAGCAGTACGTC. V gene TRBV27 combines with J gene TRBJ2-7; unclear D gene. Trimming removed 4 bases at V and 5 bases at J, with 6 bases between. The CDR3 is 11 residues long. The germline CDR1 and CDR2 sequences are MNHEY and SMNVEV (reference sequence).

This chain uses TRBV12-3 or TRBV12-4 with TRBJ2-3; D may match TRBD1 or TRBD2 (5 bases each). Trimming took 5 bases from V and 4 from J, leaving 13 bases between them. This CDR3 has 14 residues. CDR3 in DNA: TGTGCCAGCAGTCCGAGAGGGACGGCAGATACGCAGTATTTT. This sequence encodes CASSPRGTADTQYF.